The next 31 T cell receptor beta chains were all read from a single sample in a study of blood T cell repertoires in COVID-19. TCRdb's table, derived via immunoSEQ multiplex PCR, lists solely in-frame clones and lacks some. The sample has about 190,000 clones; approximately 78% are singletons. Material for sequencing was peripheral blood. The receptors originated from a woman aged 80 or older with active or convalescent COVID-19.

CDR3: CASSLVQIGTQETQYF. CDR3 nucleotide sequence: TGTGCCAGCAGCTTAGTTCAGATTGGTACCCAAGAGACCCAGTACTTC. The chain uses TRBV11-2 and TRBJ2-5; no reliable D call. This CDR3 is 16 amino acids long. With 1 base removed from V and 1 base from J, the gap between germline ends came to 13 bases. The germline V gene has CDR1 SGHAT and CDR2 FQNNGV.

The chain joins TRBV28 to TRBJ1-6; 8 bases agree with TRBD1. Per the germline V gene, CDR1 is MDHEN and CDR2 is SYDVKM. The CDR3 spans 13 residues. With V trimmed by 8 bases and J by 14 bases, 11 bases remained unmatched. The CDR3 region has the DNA TGTGCCAGCCACCCGACAGGGGCCCATTCCCTCCACTTT. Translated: CASHPTGAHSLHF.

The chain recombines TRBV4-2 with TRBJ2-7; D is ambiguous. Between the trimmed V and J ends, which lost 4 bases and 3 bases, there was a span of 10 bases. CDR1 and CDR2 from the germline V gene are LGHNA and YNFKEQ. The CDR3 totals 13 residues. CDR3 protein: CASSPRPGYEQYF. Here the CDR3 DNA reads TGTGCCAGCAGCCCGCGCCCGGGCTACGAGCAGTACTTC.

DNA of the CDR3: TGTGCCAGCAGTCCATTGGGAGCCTACAATGAGCAGTTCTTC. Protein product: CASSPLGAYNEQFF. The rearrangement links TRBV28 to TRBJ2-1, with a possible D match to TRBD2 (5 bases). There are 14 residues in the CDR3. Germline CDR1 MDHEN, CDR2 SYDVKM. V was shortened by 5 bases and J by 2 bases, with 10 bases between the two germline ends.

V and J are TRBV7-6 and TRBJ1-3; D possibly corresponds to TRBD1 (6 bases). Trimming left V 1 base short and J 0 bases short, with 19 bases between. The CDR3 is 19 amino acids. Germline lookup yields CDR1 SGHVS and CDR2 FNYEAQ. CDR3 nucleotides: TGTGCCAGCAGCTTAGAAGGACAGCTCAAGATGCACTCTGGAAACACCATATATTTT. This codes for CASSLEGQLKMHSGNTIYF.

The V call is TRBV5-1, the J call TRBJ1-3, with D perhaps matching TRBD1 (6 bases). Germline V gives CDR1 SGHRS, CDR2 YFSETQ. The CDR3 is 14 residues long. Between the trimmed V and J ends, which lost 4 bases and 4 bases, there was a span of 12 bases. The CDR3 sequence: CASSVGTPGNTIYF. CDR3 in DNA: TGCGCCAGCAGCGTGGGGACACCAGGAAACACCATATATTTT. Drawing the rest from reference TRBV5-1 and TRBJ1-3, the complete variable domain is KAGVTQTPRYLIKTRGQQVTLSCSPISGHRSVSWYQQTPGQGLQFLFEYFSETQRNKGNFPGRFSGRQFSNSRSEMNVSTLELGDSALYLCASSVGTPGNTIYFGEGSWLTVV.

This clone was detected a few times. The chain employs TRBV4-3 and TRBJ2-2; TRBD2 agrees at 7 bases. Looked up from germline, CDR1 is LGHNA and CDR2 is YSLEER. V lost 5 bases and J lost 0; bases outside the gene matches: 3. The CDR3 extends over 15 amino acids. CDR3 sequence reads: CASSLRGTNTGELFF. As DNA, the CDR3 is TGCGCCAGCAGCTTGCGGGGGACGAACACCGGGGAGCTGTTTTTT.

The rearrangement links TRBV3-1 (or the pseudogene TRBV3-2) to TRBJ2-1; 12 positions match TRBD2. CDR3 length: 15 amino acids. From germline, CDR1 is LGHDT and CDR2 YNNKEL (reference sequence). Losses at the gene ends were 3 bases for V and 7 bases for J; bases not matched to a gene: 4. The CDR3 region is CASSHGLAGINEQFF. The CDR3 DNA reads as TGTGCCAGCAGCCACGGACTAGCGGGGATTAATGAGCAGTTCTTC.

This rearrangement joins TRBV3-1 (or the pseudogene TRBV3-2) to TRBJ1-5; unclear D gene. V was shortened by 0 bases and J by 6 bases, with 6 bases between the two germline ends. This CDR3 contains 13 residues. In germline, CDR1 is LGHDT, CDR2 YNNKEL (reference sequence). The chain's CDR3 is CASSQDLFQPQHF. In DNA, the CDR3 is TGTGCCAGCAGCCAAGATCTATTTCAGCCCCAGCATTTT.

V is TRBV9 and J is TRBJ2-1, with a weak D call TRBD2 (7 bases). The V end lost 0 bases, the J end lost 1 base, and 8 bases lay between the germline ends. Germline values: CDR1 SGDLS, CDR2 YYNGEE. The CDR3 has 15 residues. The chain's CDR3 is CASSVEGGSYNEQFF. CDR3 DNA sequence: TGTGCCAGCAGCGTAGAGGGGGGGTCCTACAATGAGCAGTTCTTC.

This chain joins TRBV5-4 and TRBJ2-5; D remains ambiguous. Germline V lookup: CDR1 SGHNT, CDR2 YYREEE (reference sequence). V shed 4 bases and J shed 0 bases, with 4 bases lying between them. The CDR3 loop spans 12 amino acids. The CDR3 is CASSPDQETQYF. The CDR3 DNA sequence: TGTGCCAGCAGCCCCGACCAAGAGACCCAGTACTTC.

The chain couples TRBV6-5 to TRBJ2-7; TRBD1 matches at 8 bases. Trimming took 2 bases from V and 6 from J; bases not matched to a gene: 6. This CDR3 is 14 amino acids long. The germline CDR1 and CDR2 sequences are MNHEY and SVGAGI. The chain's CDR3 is CASSYGAGGSEQYF. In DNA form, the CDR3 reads TGTGCCAGCAGTTACGGTGCAGGGGGCTCCGAGCAGTACTTC.

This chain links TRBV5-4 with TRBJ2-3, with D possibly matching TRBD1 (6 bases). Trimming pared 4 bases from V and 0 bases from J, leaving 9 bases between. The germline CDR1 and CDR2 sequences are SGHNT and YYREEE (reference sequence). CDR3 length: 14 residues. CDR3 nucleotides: TGTGCCAGCAGCACCGGACAGAGCACAGATACGCAGTATTTT. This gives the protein CASSTGQSTDTQYF.

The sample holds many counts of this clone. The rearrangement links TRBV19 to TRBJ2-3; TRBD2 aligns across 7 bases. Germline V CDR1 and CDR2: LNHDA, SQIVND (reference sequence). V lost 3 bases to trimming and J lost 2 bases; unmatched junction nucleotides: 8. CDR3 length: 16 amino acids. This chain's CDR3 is CASSIGRGSFTDTQYF. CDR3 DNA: TGTGCCAGTAGTATTGGGCGGGGGAGCTTCACAGATACGCAGTATTTT.

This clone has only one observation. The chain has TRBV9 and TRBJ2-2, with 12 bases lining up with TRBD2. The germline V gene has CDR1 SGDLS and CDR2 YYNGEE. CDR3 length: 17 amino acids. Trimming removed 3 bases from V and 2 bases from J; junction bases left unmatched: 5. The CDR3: CASSGLAGAANTGELFF. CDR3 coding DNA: TGTGCCAGCAGCGGACTAGCGGGGGCAGCCAACACCGGGGAGCTGTTTTTT. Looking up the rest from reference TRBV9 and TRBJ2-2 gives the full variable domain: DSGVTQTPKHLITATGQRVTLRCSPRSGDLSVYWYQQSLDQGLQFLIQYYNGEERAKGNILERFSAQQFPDLHSELNLSSLELGDSALYFCASSGLAGAANTGELFFGEGSRLTVL.

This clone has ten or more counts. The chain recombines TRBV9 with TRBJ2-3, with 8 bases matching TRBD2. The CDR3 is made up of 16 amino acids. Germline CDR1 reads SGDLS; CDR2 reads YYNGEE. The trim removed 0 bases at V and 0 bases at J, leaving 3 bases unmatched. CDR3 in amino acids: CASSVGIAGSTDTQYF. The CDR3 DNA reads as TGTGCCAGCAGCGTAGGTATAGCGGGAAGCACAGATACGCAGTATTTT.

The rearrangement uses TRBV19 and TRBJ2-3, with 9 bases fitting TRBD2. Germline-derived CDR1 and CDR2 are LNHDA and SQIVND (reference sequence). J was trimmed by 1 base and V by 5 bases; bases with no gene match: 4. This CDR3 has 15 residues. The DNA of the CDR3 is TGTGCCAGTAGTGGGGGACTAGCCCGCACAGATACGCAGTATTTT. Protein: CASSGGLARTDTQYF.

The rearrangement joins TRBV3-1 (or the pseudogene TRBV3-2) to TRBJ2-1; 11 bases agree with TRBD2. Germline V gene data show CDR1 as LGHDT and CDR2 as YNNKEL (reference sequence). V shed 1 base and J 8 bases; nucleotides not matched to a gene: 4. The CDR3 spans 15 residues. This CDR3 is CASSQASGGFDEQFF. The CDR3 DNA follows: TGTGCCAGCAGCCAAGCTAGCGGGGGGTTCGATGAGCAGTTCTTC.

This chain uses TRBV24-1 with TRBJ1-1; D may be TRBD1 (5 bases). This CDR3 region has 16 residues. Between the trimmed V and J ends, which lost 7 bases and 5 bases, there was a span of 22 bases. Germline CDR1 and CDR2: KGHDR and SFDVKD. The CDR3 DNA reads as TGTGCCACCAGCCCGGCGGCAGGGAAAGGTAGGACTGAAGCTTTCTTT. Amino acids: CATSPAAGKGRTEAFF.

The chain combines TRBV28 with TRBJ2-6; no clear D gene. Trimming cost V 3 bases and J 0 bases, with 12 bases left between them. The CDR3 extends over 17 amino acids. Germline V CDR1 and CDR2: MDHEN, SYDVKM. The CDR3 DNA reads TGTGCCAGCAGTTTTATGGGCAACCCCTCTGGGGCCAACGTCCTGACTTTC. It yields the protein CASSFMGNPSGANVLTF.

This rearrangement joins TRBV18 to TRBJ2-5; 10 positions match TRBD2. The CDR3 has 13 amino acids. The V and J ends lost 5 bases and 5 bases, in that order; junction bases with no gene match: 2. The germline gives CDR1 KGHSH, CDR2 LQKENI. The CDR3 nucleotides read TGTGCCAGCTCAAAGGGACTAGCGGAGACCCAGTACTTC. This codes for CASSKGLAETQYF. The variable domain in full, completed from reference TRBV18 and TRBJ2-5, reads NAGVMQNPRHLVRRRGQEARLRCSPMKGHSHVYWYRQLPEEGLKFMVYLQKENIIDESGMPKERFSAEFPKEGPSILRIQQVVRGDSAAYFCASSKGLAETQYFGPGTRLLVL.

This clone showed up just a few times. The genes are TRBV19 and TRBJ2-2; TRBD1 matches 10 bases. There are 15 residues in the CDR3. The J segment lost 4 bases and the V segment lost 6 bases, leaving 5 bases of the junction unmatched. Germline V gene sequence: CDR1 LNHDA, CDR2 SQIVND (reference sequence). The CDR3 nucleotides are TGTGCCAGTAGGACAGGGGGCGGGGGCACCGGGGAGCTGTTTTTT. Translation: CASRTGGGGTGELFF.

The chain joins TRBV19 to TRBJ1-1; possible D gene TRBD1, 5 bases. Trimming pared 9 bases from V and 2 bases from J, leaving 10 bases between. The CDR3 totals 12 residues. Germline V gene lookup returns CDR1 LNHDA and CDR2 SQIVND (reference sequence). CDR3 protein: CASGHLNTEAFF. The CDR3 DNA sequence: TGTGCCAGCGGACACCTTAACACTGAAGCTTTCTTT.

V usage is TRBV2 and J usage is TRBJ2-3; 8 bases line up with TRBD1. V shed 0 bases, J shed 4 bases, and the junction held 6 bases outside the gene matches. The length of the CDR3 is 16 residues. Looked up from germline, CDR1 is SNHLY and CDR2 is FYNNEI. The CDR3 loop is CASSEAITGGPDTQYF. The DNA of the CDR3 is TGTGCCAGCAGTGAAGCTATTACAGGGGGACCAGATACGCAGTATTTT.

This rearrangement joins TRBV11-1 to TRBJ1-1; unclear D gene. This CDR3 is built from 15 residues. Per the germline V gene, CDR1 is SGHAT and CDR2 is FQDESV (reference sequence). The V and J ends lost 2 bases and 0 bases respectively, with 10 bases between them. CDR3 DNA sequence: TGTGCCAGCAGCTTAACTACGCCTTTGAACACTGAAGCTTTCTTT. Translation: CASSLTTPLNTEAFF.

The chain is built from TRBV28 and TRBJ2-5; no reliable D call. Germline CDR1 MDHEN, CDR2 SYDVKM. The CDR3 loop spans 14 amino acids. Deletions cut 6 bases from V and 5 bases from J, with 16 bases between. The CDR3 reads CASSQRLGAETQYF. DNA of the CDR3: TGTGCCAGCAGCCAGCGCTTAGGAGCGGAGACCCAGTACTTC.

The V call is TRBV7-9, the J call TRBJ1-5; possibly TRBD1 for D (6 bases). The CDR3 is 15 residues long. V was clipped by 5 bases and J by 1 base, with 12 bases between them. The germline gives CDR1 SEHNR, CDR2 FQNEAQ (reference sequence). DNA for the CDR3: TGTGCCAGCAGCCCCGCCGGGACAAGCAATCAGCCCCAGCATTTT. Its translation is CASSPAGTSNQPQHF. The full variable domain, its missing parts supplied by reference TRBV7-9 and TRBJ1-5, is DTGVSQNPRHKITKRGQNVTFRCDPISEHNRLYWYRQTLGQGPEFLTYFQNEAQLEKSRLLSDRFSAERPKGSFSTLEIQRTEQGDSAMYLCASSPAGTSNQPQHFGDGTRLSIL.

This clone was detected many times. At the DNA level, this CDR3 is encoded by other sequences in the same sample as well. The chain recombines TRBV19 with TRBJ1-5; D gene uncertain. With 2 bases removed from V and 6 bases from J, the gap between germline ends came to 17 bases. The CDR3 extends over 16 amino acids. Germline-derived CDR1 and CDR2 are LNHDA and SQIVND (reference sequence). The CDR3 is CASSIRGQVVGQPQHF. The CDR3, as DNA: TGTGCCAGTAGTATAAGAGGGCAGGTGGTAGGTCAGCCCCAGCATTTT.

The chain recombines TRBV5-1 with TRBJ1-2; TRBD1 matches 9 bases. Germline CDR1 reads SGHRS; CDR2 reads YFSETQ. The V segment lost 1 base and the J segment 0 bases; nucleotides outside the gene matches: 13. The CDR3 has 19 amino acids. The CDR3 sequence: CASSLPPGGQGRTNYGYTF. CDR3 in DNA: TGCGCCAGCAGCTTGCCCCCGGGGGGACAGGGCCGTACTAACTATGGCTACACCTTC.

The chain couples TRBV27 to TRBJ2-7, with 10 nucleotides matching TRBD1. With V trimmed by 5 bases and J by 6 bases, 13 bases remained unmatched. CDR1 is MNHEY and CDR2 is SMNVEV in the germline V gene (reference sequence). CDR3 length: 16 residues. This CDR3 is CASSKNRDRGSSEQYF. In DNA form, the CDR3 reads TGTGCCAGCAGTAAGAACCGGGACAGGGGCTCGTCCGAGCAGTACTTC.

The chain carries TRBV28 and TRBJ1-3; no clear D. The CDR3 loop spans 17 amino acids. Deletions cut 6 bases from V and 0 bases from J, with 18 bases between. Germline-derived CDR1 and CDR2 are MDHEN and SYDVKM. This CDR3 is CASRYVGVQYSGNTIYF. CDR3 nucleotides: TGTGCCAGCAGATATGTCGGGGTTCAATACTCTGGAAACACCATATATTTT.